This entry lists 21 T cell receptor beta chains sequenced from one sample in a study of blood T cells in healthy people across ages. A second PCR, run for about 6 to 11 cycles, used a sample-barcoded 5' primer plus a J-beta primer mix. TCRdb called the 5' RACE reads again in MiXCR, with one record for every CDR3 protein. This sample has over a million distinct CDR3 sequences, with 40% to 50% found just once. Input material: blood. The receptors were sampled from a woman between 18 and 29 years old in good health.

This clonotype was picked up a small number of times. This chain uses TRBV2 with TRBJ2-1; perhaps TRBD2 as D (7 bases). V gave up 8 bases and J gave up 0 bases, with 14 bases separating them. Per the germline V gene, CDR1 is SNHLY and CDR2 is FYNNEI. There are 15 residues in the CDR3. In DNA, the CDR3 is TGTGCCAGCGTGAGGGGGGGGAGCTCCTACAATGAGCAGTTCTTC. It is translated as CASVRGGSSYNEQFF.

The chain recombines TRBV6-6 with TRBJ2-3; 11 bases align to TRBD1. Germline loops: CDR1 MNHNY, CDR2 SVGAGI (reference sequence). The V and J ends lost 0 bases and 5 bases, in that order; junction bases with no gene match: 1. The CDR3 spans 15 residues. The CDR3 bases are TGTGCCAGCAGTTACTCGGGACAGGGGGGAGATACGCAGTATTTT. This gives the protein CASSYSGQGGDTQYF.

In its sample, this clonotype was seen once. This chain links TRBV6-1 with TRBJ2-5, with unresolved D. Looked up from germline, CDR1 is MNHNS and CDR2 is SASEGT. CDR3 length equals 12 residues. Deletions cut 2 bases from V and 12 bases from J, with 13 bases between. CDR3 sequence (DNA): TGTGCCAGCAGTGAAATGCGCCAATATGAGTACTTC. This codes for CASSEMRQYEYF.

The chain joins TRBV5-1 to TRBJ2-4, with 9 bases lining up with TRBD1. The DNA end lines up better with TRBJ2-7; the J call may be wrong. This CDR3 contains 14 residues. Germline lookup yields CDR1 SGHRS and CDR2 YFSETQ. CDR3 protein: CASSWGQGSSEQYF. Written as DNA, the CDR3 is TGCGCCAGCAGCTGGGGACAGGGAAGCAGCGAGCAGTACTTC.

This clonotype was seen a handful of times. V and J are TRBV7-2 and TRBJ2-7, with TRBD1 matching 9 bases. V lost 5 bases and J lost 5; bases outside the gene matches: 13. CDR1 is SGHTA and CDR2 is FQGNSA in the germline V gene. CDR3 length: 16 amino acids. The CDR3 loop reads CASSPPGTGGAHEQYF. The DNA for the CDR3 is TGTGCCAGCAGCCCCCCAGGTACAGGGGGCGCTCACGAGCAGTACTTC.

The chain links TRBV25-1 to TRBJ2-2, with unresolved D. V lost 10 bases, J lost 4 bases, and 13 bases lay in between. In germline, CDR1 is MGHDK, CDR2 SYGVNS. The CDR3 covers 13 residues. CDR3 sequence: CATGLWGTGELFF. For the CDR3, the DNA is TGTGCCACGGGCTTATGGGGCACCGGGGAGCTGTTTTTT.

This clonotype occurred a few times. V usage is TRBV7-2 and J usage is TRBJ2-7; D unresolved. The CDR3 sequence is 16 residues long. Between the trimmed V and J ends, which lost 5 bases and 0 bases, there was a span of 17 bases. Germline assignment: CDR1 SGHTA and CDR2 FQGNSA. The CDR3 coding sequence is TGTGCCAGCAGCCTGGGCCCCCAAGGCAACTCCTACGAGCAGTACTTC. It encodes CASSLGPQGNSYEQYF.

The chain links TRBV7-2 to TRBJ2-5; perhaps TRBD1 as D (6 bases). V was shortened by 1 base and J by 5 bases, with 14 bases between the two germline ends. CDR1 is SGHTA and CDR2 is FQGNSA in the germline V gene. The CDR3 has 15 amino acids. The CDR3 coding sequence is TGTGCCAGCAGCTTAGGGCAGGGGCTGGTGGAGACCCAGTACTTC. Translation: CASSLGQGLVETQYF.

This clonotype was seen more than once but under ten times. The V call is TRBV10-3, the J call TRBJ1-5; TRBD1 might be the D (6 bases). Germline CDR1 is ENHRY and CDR2 is SYGVKD. This CDR3 has 14 amino acids. V was trimmed by 6 bases and J by 2 bases, leaving 11 bases between them. CDR3 sequence: CAIRGGAGNQPQHF. The CDR3 DNA follows: TGTGCCATCAGGGGGGGGGCGGGCAATCAGCCCCAGCATTTT.

The V and J genes are TRBV29-1 and TRBJ2-7, with D possibly being TRBD1 or TRBD2 (5 bases each). Between the trimmed V and J ends, which lost 6 bases and 4 bases, there was a span of 19 bases. CDR3 length: 14 residues. Germline V CDR1 and CDR2: SQVTM, ANQGSEA. CDR3 bases: TGCAGCGTAATACTAGGGGCCGGCCCATACGAGCAGTACTTC. It is translated as CSVILGAGPYEQYF.

The chain joins TRBV6-1 to TRBJ1-1, with D perhaps matching TRBD1 (5 bases). The germline V gene has CDR1 MNHNS and CDR2 SASEGT. This CDR3 has 16 amino acids. Trimming pared 4 bases from V and 0 bases from J, leaving 15 bases between. CDR3 nucleotides: TGTGCCAGCAGTGGACAAAAGACAGCCTTGAACACTGAAGCTTTCTTT. Translation gives CASSGQKTALNTEAFF.

This clonotype was picked up a small number of times. This chain connects TRBV7-2 to TRBJ1-1; TRBD1 might be the D (6 bases). Germline CDR1 is SGHTA and CDR2 is FQGNSA. The V end lost 6 bases, the J end lost 11 bases, and 19 bases lay between the germline ends. This CDR3 contains 13 residues. CDR3 DNA: TGTGCCAGCAGTCCACGGGACACCCTTAAGGCTTTCTTT. Its translation: CASSPRDTLKAFF.

The CDR3 DNA follows: TGTGCCAGCAGCTTTGGGGGTGGCGGAGAGACCCAGTACTTC. Protein: CASSFGGGGETQYF. This chain joins TRBV7-2 and TRBJ2-5; either TRBD1 or TRBD2 may supply D (5 bases each). This CDR3 contains 14 residues. Trimming took off 3 bases at V and 4 bases at J, with 12 bases between the two ends. The V gene's germline CDR1 is SGHTA and CDR2 FQGNSA.

V is TRBV11-2 and J is TRBJ2-1; 11 bases line up with TRBD2. The J call may be mistaken, given a closer DNA end match to TRBJ2-7. Germline assignment: CDR1 SGHAT and CDR2 FQNNGV. This CDR3 spans 23 amino acids. In DNA, the CDR3 is TGTGCCAGCAGCTTCCCTGGACTAGCGGGCCACGGTGGGCCCTCTAGCTCCTACAATGAGCAGTACTTC. Protein sequence: CASSFPGLAGHGGPSSSYNEQYF.

This clonotype was counted a few times. The genes are TRBV29-1 and TRBJ2-6; D not resolved. Trimming took off 7 bases at V and 0 bases at J, with 13 bases between the two ends. The germline V gene encodes CDR1 SQVTM and CDR2 ANQGSEA. There are 15 residues in the CDR3. The CDR3, as DNA: TGCAGCGCAGTCGGGCCATACTCTGGGGCCAACGTCCTGACTTTC. Its translation is CSAVGPYSGANVLTF.

This clonotype has only a few counts. V gene TRBV6-5 combines with J gene TRBJ2-1; a weak D match, TRBD2 (6 bases). V lost 8 bases and J lost 2, with 13 bases in between. CDR1 and CDR2 (germline): MNHEY, SVGAGI. The CDR3 totals 14 residues. The CDR3 region is CASGIGGPYNEQFF. The CDR3 region has the DNA TGTGCCAGCGGGATCGGGGGTCCCTACAATGAGCAGTTCTTC.

Note on this clonotype: At one end the junction does not follow the germline gene, possibly because of a read error. The V gene is TRBV5-1, the J gene TRBJ1-4; D is ambiguous. From germline, CDR1 is SGHRS and CDR2 YFSETQ. This CDR3 contains 17 residues. CDR3 nucleotide sequence: TGCGCCAGCAGCTTAAAGGGTATACTATCAACTAATGAAAGACTGTTTTTT. Amino acids: CASSLKGILSTNERLFF.

The V and J genes are TRBV20-1 and TRBJ2-1; 7 bases fit TRBD2. The germline CDR1 and CDR2 sequences are DFQATT and SNEGSKA (reference sequence). The ends lost 5 bases at V and 0 bases at J; junction bases unmatched: 7. The CDR3 covers 15 residues. CDR3 sequence reads: CSAGEGSPSYNEQFF. DNA for the CDR3: TGCAGTGCTGGGGAGGGGAGTCCCTCCTACAATGAGCAGTTCTTC.

This clonotype turned up a few times. The V call is TRBV20-1, the J call TRBJ2-7, with D perhaps matching TRBD1 (7 bases). The germline V gene has CDR1 DFQATT and CDR2 SNEGSKA (reference sequence). The CDR3 extends over 13 amino acids. V lost 6 bases and J 6 bases, leaving 18 bases between the germline ends. CDR3 nucleotides: TGCAGTGCCAAGCGGGCAGGGGGTCGCGAGCAGTACTTC. This translates into CSAKRAGGREQYF.

In DNA form, the CDR3 reads TGTGCCAGCAGCACCAGGGCCGGGACAGGGAGTAGAGCTTTCTTT. Residues: CASSTRAGTGSRAFF. The V and J genes are TRBV7-2 and TRBJ1-1; 9 nucleotides align to TRBD1. The CDR3 contains 15 residues. V shed 5 bases and J 10 bases; nucleotides not matched to a gene: 14. Per the germline V gene, CDR1 is SGHTA and CDR2 is FQGNSA.

The chain employs TRBV6-2 or TRBV6-3 and TRBJ2-7; D gene ambiguous. Germline V gene lookup returns CDR1 MNHEY and CDR2 SVGEGT. This CDR3 comprises 15 residues. The V end lost 2 bases, the J end lost 0 bases, and 11 bases lay between the germline ends. CDR3 in amino acids: CASSYDKRRSYEQYF. In DNA, the CDR3 is TGTGCCAGCAGTTACGACAAGAGGCGCTCCTACGAGCAGTACTTC.